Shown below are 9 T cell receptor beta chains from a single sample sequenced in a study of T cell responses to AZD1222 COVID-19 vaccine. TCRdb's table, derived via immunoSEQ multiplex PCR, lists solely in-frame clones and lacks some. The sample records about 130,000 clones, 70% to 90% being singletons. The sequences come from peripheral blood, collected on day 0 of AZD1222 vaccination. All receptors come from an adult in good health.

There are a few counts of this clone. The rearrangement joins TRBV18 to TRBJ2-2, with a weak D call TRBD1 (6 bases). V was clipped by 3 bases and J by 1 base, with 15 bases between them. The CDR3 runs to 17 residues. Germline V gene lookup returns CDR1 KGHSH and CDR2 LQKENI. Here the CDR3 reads CASSPLNLGQNTGELFF. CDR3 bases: TGTGCCAGCTCACCGTTGAACCTGGGACAGAACACCGGGGAGCTGTTTTTT.

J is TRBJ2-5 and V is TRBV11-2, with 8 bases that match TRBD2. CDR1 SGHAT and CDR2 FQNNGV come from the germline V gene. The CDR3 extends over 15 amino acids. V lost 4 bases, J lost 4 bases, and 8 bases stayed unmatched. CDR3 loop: CASSSRGGEGETQYF. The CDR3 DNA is TGTGCCAGCAGCTCCCGGGGGGGAGAGGGAGAGACCCAGTACTTC.

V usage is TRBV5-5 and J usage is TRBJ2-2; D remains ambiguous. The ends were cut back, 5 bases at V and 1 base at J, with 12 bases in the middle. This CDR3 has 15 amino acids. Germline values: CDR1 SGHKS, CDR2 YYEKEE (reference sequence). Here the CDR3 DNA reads TGTGCCAGCAGTCTCGGGCCTTGGAACACCGGGGAGCTGTTTTTT. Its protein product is CASSLGPWNTGELFF.

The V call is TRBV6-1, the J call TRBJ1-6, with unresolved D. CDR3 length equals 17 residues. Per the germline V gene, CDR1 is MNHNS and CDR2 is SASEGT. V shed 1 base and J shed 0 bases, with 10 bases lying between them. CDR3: CASSEDHRGSYNSPLHF. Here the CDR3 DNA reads TGTGCCAGCAGTGAAGACCACAGAGGCTCCTATAATTCACCCCTCCACTTT.

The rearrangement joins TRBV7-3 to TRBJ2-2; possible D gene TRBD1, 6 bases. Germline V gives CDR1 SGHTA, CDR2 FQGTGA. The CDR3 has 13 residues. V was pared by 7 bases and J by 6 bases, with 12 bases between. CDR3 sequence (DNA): TGTGCCAGCACCAACAGGGTCCCCGGGGAGCTGTTTTTT. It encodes CASTNRVPGELFF.

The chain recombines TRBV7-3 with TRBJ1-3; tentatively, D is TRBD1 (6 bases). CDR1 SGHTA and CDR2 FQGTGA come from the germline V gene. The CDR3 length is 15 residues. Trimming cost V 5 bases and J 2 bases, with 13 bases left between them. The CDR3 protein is CASSAVSGAGNTIYF. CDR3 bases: TGTGCCAGCAGCGCCGTGTCAGGGGCTGGAAACACCATATATTTT.

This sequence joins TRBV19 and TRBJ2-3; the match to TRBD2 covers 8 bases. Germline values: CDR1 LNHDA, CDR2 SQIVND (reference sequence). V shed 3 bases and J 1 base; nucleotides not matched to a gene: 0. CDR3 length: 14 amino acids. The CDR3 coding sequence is TGTGCCAGTAGTATGCGGGGGGGCACAGATACGCAGTATTTT. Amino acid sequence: CASSMRGGTDTQYF.

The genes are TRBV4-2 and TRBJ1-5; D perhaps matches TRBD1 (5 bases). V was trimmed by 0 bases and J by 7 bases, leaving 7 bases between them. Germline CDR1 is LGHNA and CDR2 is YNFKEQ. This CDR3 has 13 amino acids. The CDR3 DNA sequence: TGTGCCAGCAGCCAAGAGAGGGACCAGCCCCAGCATTTT. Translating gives CASSQERDQPQHF.

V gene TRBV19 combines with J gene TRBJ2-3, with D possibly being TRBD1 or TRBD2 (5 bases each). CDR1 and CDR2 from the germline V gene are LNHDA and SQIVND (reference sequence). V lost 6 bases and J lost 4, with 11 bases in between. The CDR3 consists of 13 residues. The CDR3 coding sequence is TGTGCCAGTAGGGGGGACGTCCCAGATACGCAGTATTTT. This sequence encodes CASRGDVPDTQYF.